This entry lists 16 T cell receptor beta chains sequenced from one sample in a study of early T cells in non-severe SARS-CoV-2 infection. One entry per CDR3 protein results from TCRdb running MiXCR on the 5' RACE reads. Altogether more than 75,000 distinct CDR3 sequences are present, about 12% being singletons, with the ten largest covering roughly 5.5%. Sequenced: whole blood. The receptors were sampled from an adult who was a healthcare worker with PCR-confirmed SARS-CoV-2 infection or an uninfected control (not recorded which).

The rearrangement joins TRBV7-3 to TRBJ2-7, with unresolved D. The CDR3 consists of 12 residues. The V gene lost 5 bases and the J gene lost 7 bases, with 12 bases spanning the gap. Germline V gene data show CDR1 as SGHTA and CDR2 as FQGTGA. The CDR3 DNA follows: TGTGCCAGCAGCCTCGATAAAGGGGAGCAGTACTTC. The encoded protein is CASSLDKGEQYF. Combining the CDR3 with reference TRBV7-3 and TRBJ2-7 gives the whole variable domain GAGVSQTPSNKVTEKGKYVELRCDPISGHTALYWYRQSLGQGPEFLIYFQGTGAADDSGLPNDRFFAVRPEGSVSTLKIQRTERGDSAVYLCASSLDKGEQYFGPGTRLTVT.

V gene TRBV5-1 combines with J gene TRBJ1-1; 8 bases align to TRBD1. Germline V gene sequence: CDR1 SGHRS, CDR2 YFSETQ. The V and J ends lost 4 bases and 4 bases, in that order; junction bases with no gene match: 9. This CDR3 spans 15 amino acids. The CDR3 coding sequence is TGCGCCAGCAGCGCCGGGACAGGCAGGATCACTGAAGCTTTCTTT. Residues: CASSAGTGRITEAFF.

This clonotype was seen only a few times. This chain uses TRBV7-9 with TRBJ2-7, with a possible D match to TRBD1 (5 bases). V was pared by 5 bases and J by 0 bases, with 17 bases between. Germline V gene data show CDR1 as SEHNR and CDR2 as FQNEAQ (reference sequence). CDR3 size: 16 residues. DNA for the CDR3: TGTGCCAGCAGCCCCAGACAGCTTCCGAGCTCCTACGAGCAGTACTTC. This sequence encodes CASSPRQLPSSYEQYF.

This clonotype turned up a few times. The CDR3 coding sequence is TGTGCCAGCAGCCCATGGACAGGGGTCTCCTACGAGCAGTACTTC. Translating it yields CASSPWTGVSYEQYF. The chain couples TRBV7-2 to TRBJ2-7; 9 bases fit TRBD1. With V trimmed by 5 bases and J by 0 bases, 5 bases remained unmatched. CDR3 size: 15 residues. Germline CDR1 is SGHTA and CDR2 is FQGNSA. The full variable domain, with the rest looked up from reference TRBV7-2 and TRBJ2-7, is GAGVSQSPSNKVTEKGKDVELRCDPISGHTALYWYRQSLGQGLEFLIYFQGNSAPDKSGLPSDRFSAERTGGSVSTLTIQRTQQEDSAVYLCASSPWTGVSYEQYFGPGTRLTVT.

This clonotype was recorded a few times. V is TRBV7-6 and J is TRBJ1-4; 9 bases match TRBD1. CDR3 size: 17 residues. V lost 5 bases and J lost 4; bases outside the gene matches: 11. Germline lookup yields CDR1 SGHVS and CDR2 FNYEAQ. The CDR3 spells CASSPGQGGISNEKLFF. DNA for the CDR3: TGTGCCAGCAGCCCGGGACAGGGAGGCATCAGTAATGAAAAACTGTTTTTT.

This clonotype was seen only a few times. This chain uses TRBV7-3 with TRBJ1-2; D perhaps matches TRBD1 (6 bases). The CDR3 runs to 15 residues. V was pared by 4 bases and J by 8 bases, with 20 bases between. CDR1 and CDR2 (germline): SGHTA, FQGTGA. CDR3 coding DNA: TGTGCCAGCAGCTCGTTAAGGGGGGCCGCAGACGGCTACACCTTC. Translated, it gives CASSSLRGAADGYTF.

This clonotype was counted only a few times. The chain is built from TRBV20-1 and TRBJ1-2, with 8 bases fitting TRBD1. The length of the CDR3 is 14 residues. Germline CDR1 DFQATT, CDR2 SNEGSKA (reference sequence). With V trimmed by 3 bases and J by 4 bases, 7 bases remained unmatched. The CDR3 protein is CSASSTGDFYGYTF. In DNA, the CDR3 is TGCAGTGCTAGCTCGACAGGGGACTTCTATGGCTACACCTTC.

The rearrangement joins TRBV6-5 to TRBJ2-7; a possible D gene is TRBD2 (6 bases). This CDR3 has 13 amino acids. The V and J ends lost 8 bases and 3 bases respectively, with 14 bases between them. The V gene's germline CDR1 is MNHEY and CDR2 SVGAGI. The CDR3 reads CASYSPGVYEQYF. The CDR3 DNA is TGTGCCAGCTATTCCCCGGGGGTCTACGAGCAGTACTTC.

On this clonotype itself: A read error may be the cause here, since a much bigger clone is one base away. J is TRBJ2-6 and V is TRBV12-3 or TRBV12-4, with 7 bases matching TRBD1. The CDR3 has 17 amino acids. V shed 5 bases and J 7 bases; nucleotides not matched to a gene: 14. The DNA of the CDR3 is TGTGCCAGCAGTACAGAGGAGTTCCGGGACAGAGCCAACGTCCTGACTTTC. It is translated as CASSTEEFRDRANVLTF.

This clonotype was seen ten or more times. V and J are TRBV4-1 and TRBJ1-1, with 7 bases matching TRBD1. The CDR3 sequence is 15 residues long. CDR1 and CDR2 from the germline V gene are MGHRA and YSYEKL. J was trimmed by 5 bases and V by 3 bases; bases with no gene match: 9. In DNA, the CDR3 is TGCGCCAGCAGCCAGCCCGACAGGGACGCTACTGAAGCTTTCTTT. This sequence encodes CASSQPDRDATEAFF.

This chain connects TRBV6-1 to TRBJ2-3; a possible D gene is TRBD2 (5 bases). The CDR3 extends over 20 amino acids. CDR1 and CDR2 from the germline V gene are MNHNS and SASEGT. The V end lost 2 bases, the J end lost 0 bases, and 24 bases lay between the germline ends. The CDR3 sequence is CASSELDLFGGFTSTDTQYF. For the CDR3, the DNA is TGTGCCAGCAGTGAACTCGATCTCTTCGGAGGATTTACTAGCACAGATACGCAGTATTTT.

The rearrangement joins TRBV11-2 to TRBJ2-5; maybe TRBD1 (5 bases). This CDR3 is 16 amino acids long. Germline CDR1 is SGHAT and CDR2 is FQNNGV. V lost 1 base and J lost 4, with 16 bases in between. The CDR3 loop is CASSLGGYTSGETQYF. The CDR3 DNA sequence: TGTGCCAGCAGCTTAGGGGGCTACACAAGTGGAGAGACCCAGTACTTC.

A few counts support this clonotype. The chain is built from TRBV3-1 and TRBJ1-6; 9 bases are shared with TRBD1. The CDR3 sequence is 15 residues long. J lost 5 bases, V lost 4 bases, and 3 bases had no gene match. Germline CDR1 is LGHDT and CDR2 is YNNKEL (reference sequence). In nucleotides, the CDR3 is TGTGCCAGCAGCCGGACAGGGGCGAATAATTCACCCCTCCACTTT. This gives the protein CASSRTGANNSPLHF. Looking up the rest from reference TRBV3-1 and TRBJ1-6 gives the full variable domain: DTAVSQTPKYLVTQMGNDKSIKCEQNLGHDTMYWYKQDSKKFLKIMFSYNNKELIINETVPNRFSPKSPDKAHLNLHINSLELGDSAVYFCASSRTGANNSPLHFGNGTRLTVT.

This chain connects TRBV7-9 to TRBJ1-5, with 7 bases identical to TRBD1. The CDR3 runs 15 residues. V was pared by 1 base and J by 7 bases, with 7 bases of the junction left unmatched. Germline V gives CDR1 SEHNR, CDR2 FQNEAQ (reference sequence). In DNA form, the CDR3 reads TGTGCCAGCAGCTTAGAGGGGGCGGCGGGGCAGCCCCAGCATTTT. This translates into CASSLEGAAGQPQHF. Combining the CDR3 with reference TRBV7-9 and TRBJ1-5 gives the whole variable domain DTGVSQNPRHKITKRGQNVTFRCDPISEHNRLYWYRQTLGQGPEFLTYFQNEAQLEKSRLLSDRFSAERPKGSFSTLEIQRTEQGDSAMYLCASSLEGAAGQPQHFGDGTRLSIL.

The chain couples TRBV12-3 or TRBV12-4 to TRBJ2-7; D remains unclear. This CDR3 spans 14 amino acids. Trimming removed 3 bases at V and 0 bases at J, with 9 bases between. In nucleotides, the CDR3 is TGTGCCAGCAGTTTTGTCCTGAGCTCCTACGAGCAGTACTTC. Protein: CASSFVLSSYEQYF.

This clonotype was detected a few times. This chain links TRBV15 with TRBJ1-1; D unclear. This CDR3 comprises 14 residues. Germline CDR1 is LNHNV and CDR2 is YYDKDF (reference sequence). Between the trimmed V and J ends, which lost 0 bases and 4 bases, there was a span of 9 bases. The CDR3 sequence: CATSRDLSTTEAFF. The DNA for the CDR3 is TGTGCCACCAGCAGAGATCTCTCAACCACTGAAGCTTTCTTT.